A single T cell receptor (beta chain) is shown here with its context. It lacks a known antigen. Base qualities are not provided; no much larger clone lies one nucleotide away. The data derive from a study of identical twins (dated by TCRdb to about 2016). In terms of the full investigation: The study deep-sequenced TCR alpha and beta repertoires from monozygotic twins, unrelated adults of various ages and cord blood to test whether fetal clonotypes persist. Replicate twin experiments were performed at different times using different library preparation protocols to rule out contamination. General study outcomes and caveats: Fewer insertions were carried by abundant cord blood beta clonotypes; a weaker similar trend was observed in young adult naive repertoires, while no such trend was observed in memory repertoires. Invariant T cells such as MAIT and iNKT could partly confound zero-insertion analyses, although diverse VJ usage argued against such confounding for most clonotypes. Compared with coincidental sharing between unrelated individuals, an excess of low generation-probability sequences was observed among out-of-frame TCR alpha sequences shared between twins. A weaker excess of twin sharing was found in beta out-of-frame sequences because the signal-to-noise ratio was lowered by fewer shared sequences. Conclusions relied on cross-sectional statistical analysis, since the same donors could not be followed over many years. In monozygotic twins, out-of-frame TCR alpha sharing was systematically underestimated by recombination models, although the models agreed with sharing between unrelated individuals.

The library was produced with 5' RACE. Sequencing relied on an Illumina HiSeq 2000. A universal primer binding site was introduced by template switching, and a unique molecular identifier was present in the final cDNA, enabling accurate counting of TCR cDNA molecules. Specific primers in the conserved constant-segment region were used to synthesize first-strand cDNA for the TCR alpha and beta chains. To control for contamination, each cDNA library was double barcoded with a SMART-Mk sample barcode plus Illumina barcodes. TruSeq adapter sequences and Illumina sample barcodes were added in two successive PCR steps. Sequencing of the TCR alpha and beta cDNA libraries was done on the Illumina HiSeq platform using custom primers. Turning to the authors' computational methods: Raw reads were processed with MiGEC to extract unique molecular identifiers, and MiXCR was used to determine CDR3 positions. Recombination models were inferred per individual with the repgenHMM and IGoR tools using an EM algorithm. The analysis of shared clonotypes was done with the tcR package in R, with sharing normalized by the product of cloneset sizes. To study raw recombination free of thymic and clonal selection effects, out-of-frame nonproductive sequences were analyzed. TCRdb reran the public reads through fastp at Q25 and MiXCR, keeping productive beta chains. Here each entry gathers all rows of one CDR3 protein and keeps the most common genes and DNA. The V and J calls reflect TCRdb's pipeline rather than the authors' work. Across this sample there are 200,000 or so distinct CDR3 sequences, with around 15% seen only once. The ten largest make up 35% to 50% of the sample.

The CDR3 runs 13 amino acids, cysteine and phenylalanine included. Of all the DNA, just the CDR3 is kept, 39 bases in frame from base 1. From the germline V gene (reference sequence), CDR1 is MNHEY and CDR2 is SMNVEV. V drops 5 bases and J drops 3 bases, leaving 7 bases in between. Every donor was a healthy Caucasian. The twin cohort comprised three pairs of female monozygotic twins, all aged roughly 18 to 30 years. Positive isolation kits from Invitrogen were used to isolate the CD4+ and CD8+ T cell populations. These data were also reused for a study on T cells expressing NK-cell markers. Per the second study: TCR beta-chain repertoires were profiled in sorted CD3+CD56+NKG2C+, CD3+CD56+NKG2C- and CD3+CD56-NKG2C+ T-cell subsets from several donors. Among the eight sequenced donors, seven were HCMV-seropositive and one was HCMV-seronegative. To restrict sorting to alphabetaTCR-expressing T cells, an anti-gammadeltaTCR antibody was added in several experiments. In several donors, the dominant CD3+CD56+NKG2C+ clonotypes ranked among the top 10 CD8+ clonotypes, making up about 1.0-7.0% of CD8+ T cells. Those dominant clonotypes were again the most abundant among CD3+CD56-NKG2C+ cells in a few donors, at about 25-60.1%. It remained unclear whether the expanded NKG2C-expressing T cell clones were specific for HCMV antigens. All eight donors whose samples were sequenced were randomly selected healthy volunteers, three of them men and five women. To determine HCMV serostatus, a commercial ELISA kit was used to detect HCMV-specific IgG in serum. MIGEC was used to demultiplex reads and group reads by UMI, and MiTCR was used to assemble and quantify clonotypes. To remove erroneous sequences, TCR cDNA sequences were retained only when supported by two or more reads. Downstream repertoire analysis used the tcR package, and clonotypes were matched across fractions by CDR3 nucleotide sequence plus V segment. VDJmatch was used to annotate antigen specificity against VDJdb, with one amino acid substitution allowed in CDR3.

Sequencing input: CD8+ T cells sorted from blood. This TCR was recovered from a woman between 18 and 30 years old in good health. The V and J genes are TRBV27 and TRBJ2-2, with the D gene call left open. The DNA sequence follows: TGTGCCAGCAGTCCTTTTGACACCGGGGAGCTGTTTTTT. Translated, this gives CASSPFDTGELFF.